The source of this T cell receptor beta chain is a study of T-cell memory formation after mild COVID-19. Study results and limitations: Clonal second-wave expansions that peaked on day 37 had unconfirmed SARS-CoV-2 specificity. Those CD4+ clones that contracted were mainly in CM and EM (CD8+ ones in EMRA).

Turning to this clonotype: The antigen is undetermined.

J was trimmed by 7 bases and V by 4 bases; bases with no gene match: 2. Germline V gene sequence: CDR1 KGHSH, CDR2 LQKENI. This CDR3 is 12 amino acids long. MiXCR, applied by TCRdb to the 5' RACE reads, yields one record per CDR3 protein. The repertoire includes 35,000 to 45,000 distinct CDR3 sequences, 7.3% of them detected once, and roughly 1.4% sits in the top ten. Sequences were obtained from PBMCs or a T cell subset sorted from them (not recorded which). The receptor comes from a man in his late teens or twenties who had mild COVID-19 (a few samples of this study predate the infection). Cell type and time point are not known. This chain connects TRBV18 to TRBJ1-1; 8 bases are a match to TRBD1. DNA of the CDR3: TGTGCCAGCTCACGGACAGGGCTTGAAGCTTTCTTT. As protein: CASSRTGLEAFF.